These T cell receptor beta chains were read from a single sample in a study of cytomegalovirus exposure and HLA in healthy donors. TCRdb's table, derived via immunoSEQ multiplex PCR, lists solely in-frame clones and lacks some. The sample has around 58,000 clones, over 70% seen once; the top ten hold approximately 4.7%. Material for sequencing was PBMCs. The receptors here all came from a male donor in good health and CMV-seropositive. Each CDR3 is given with its conserved first and last residue. Fields, in order: J gene, V gene, clone size, D gene, CDR3 protein, CDR3 DNA. A D gene is named only where the DNA matches it firmly. Clone size appears in some rows only: once, few, many, or a class for an expanded clone.

TRBJ1-4 TRBV28 . . CASSLRSDINEKLFF TGTGCCAGCAGTTTACGGTCGGACATCAATGAAAAACTGTTTTTT
TRBJ2-2 TRBV6-5 . . CASSYSRGGTGELFF TGTGCCAGCAGTTACAGCCGAGGTGGGACCGGGGAGCTGTTTTTT
TRBJ2-3 TRBV7-9 . . CASSFLPTDTQYF TGTGCCAGCAGCTTCCTTCCCACAGATACGCAGTATTTT
TRBJ2-5 TRBV7-3 . TRBD2 CASSSSGGEETQYF TGTGCCAGCAGCTCTAGCGGGGGGGAGGAGACCCAGTACTTC
TRBJ1-1 TRBV5-1 . . CASSGGGLNTEAFF TGCGCCAGCAGCGGGGGCGGATTGAACACTGAAGCTTTCTTT
TRBJ1-2 TRBV29-1 . . CSARTANYGYTF TGCAGCGCTCGGACAGCTAACTATGGCTACACCTTC
TRBJ2-2 TRBV9 . TRBD1 CASSERRAGGTGELFF TGTGCCAGCAGCGAGAGAAGGGCAGGGGGTACCGGGGAGCTGTTTTTT
TRBJ1-2 TRBV11-2 . TRBD1 CASSTPGGRYGYTF TGTGCCAGCAGCACCCCAGGGGGCCGCTATGGCTACACCTTC
TRBJ1-2 TRBV7-9 . TRBD1 CASSLGAGQLESSDGYTF TGTGCCAGCAGCTTAGGTGCGGGACAGCTCGAGTCATCTGATGGCTACACCTTC
TRBJ2-2 TRBV1 . . CTSIRVRGGTRRGPTPGSCFF .
TRBJ1-2 TRBV5-1 . . CASSLGPGGNYGYTF TGCGCCAGCAGCTTGGGCCCCGGGGGTAACTATGGCTACACCTTC
TRBJ1-1 TRBV6-4 . . CASSDSDKNTEAFF TGTGCCAGCAGTGACTCCGACAAGAACACTGAAGCTTTCTTT
TRBJ2-7 TRBV29-1 . . CSVKDSNYEQYF TGCAGCGTCAAAGATAGCAACTACGAGCAGTACTTC
TRBJ1-1 TRBV19 . TRBD1 CASSIGQGMNTEAFF TGTGCCAGTAGTATAGGACAGGGAATGAACACTGAAGCTTTCTTT
TRBJ1-4 TRBV28 . TRBD1 CASSPWTGGTEKLFF TGTGCCAGCAGTCCATGGACAGGGGGCACTGAAAAACTGTTTTTT
TRBJ1-2 TRBV30 . . CAWSVPMSYGYTF TGTGCCTGGAGTGTCCCCATGAGCTATGGCTACACCTTC
TRBJ1-5 TRBV2 . . CASSRKQQGRLSNQPQHF TGTGCCAGCAGTAGAAAGCAACAGGGAAGGCTTAGCAATCAGCCCCAGCATTTT
TRBJ1-5 TRBV19 . TRBD1 CASSISVRGLVGYSNQPQHF TGTGCCAGTAGTATTTCCGTCAGGGGGCTCGTAGGGTATAGCAATCAGCCCCAGCATTTT
TRBJ2-7 TRBV7-6 . TRBD1 CASSLKGQGALEQYF TGTGCCAGCAGCTTAAAAGGGCAGGGGGCTCTGGAGCAGTACTTC
TRBJ1-1 TRBV7-8 . TRBD1 CASSLETQGAGTEAFF TGTGCCAGCAGCTTAGAAACACAGGGGGCAGGGACTGAAGCTTTCTTT
TRBJ1-2 TRBV7-2 once . CASSLYRDFYGYTF TGTGCCAGCAGCTTATACAGGGATTTCTATGGCTACACCTTC
TRBJ2-5 TRBV6-1 many . CASWSTLTGGETQYF TGTGCCAGCTGGTCAACCTTGACCGGGGGAGAGACCCAGTACTTC
TRBJ2-1 TRBV11-3 . . CASSLESAASEQFF TGTGCCAGCAGCTTAGAATCGGCGGCTTCTGAGCAGTTCTTC
TRBJ1-6 TRBV7-2 . . CASSLQNSYNSPLHF TGTGCCAGCAGCTTACAAAACTCCTATAATTCACCCCTCCACTTT
TRBJ1-1 TRBV4-2 few . CASSQLTGHTEAFF TGTGCCAGCAGCCAACTTACAGGGCACACTGAAGCTTTCTTT
TRBJ2-1 TRBV10-3 . . CAISPEEGSRQFF TGTGCCATCAGTCCAGAGGAGGGGTCAAGACAGTTCTTC
TRBJ1-4 TRBV19 . TRBD1 CASSPQQGSTTNEKLFF TGTGCCAGTAGTCCGCAACAGGGGAGTACAACTAATGAAAAACTGTTTTTT
TRBJ1-5 TRBV5-4 . . CASSLGPGNQPQHF TGTGCCAGCAGCTTGGGGCCAGGGAATCAGCCCCAGCATTTT
TRBJ1-2 TRBV28 . . CASSFGLALVGYTF TGTGCCAGCAGTTTTGGGCTAGCGTTAGTTGGCTACACCTTT
TRBJ1-2 TRBV6-1 . . CASSGQYYGYTF TGTGCCAGCAGTGGACAGTACTATGGCTACACCTTC
TRBJ2-2 TRBV28 few TRBD2 CASSPGRGGAGTGELFF TGTGCCAGCAGCCCCGGGCGCGGGGGGGCCGGGACCGGGGAGCTGTTTTTT
TRBJ2-3 TRBV5-6 . TRBD2 CASSLWTSGTQYF TGTGCCAGCAGCCTATGGACTAGCGGTACGCAGTATTTT
TRBJ2-7 TRBV30 once . CAWSVHRTYEQYF TGTGCCTGGAGTGTGCACAGGACCTACGAGCAGTACTTC
TRBJ2-5 TRBV11-3 . . CASSLVSGVFLPAQETQYF TGTGCCAGCAGCTTAGTGTCAGGGGTTTTCTTACCTGCCCAAGAGACCCAGTACTTC
TRBJ2-7 TRBV27 . TRBD1 CASSFTGVHEQYF TGTGCCAGCAGTTTCACAGGGGTACACGAGCAGTACTTC
TRBJ2-3 TRBV4-2 . . CASSQEKGAGTQYF TGTGCCAGCAGCCAAGAAAAAGGGGCAGGTACGCAGTATTTT
TRBJ2-7 TRBV6-4 . TRBD2 CARSSGGVSYEQYF TGTGCCAGGAGTAGCGGGGGGGTCTCCTACGAGCAGTACTTC
TRBJ2-7 TRBV5-1 few TRBD2 CASSWTLAGGGYEQYF TGCGCCAGCAGCTGGACCTTGGCGGGGGGCGGGTACGAGCAGTACTTC
TRBJ2-5 TRBV7-7 once TRBD1 CASSLVGQGAETQYF TGTGCTAGCAGCTTAGTCGGCCAGGGGGCCGAGACCCAGTACTTC
TRBJ1-3 TRBV10-2 . . CASSDRAGNTIYF TGCGCCAGCAGTGACAGGGCTGGAAACACCATATATTTT
TRBJ1-6 TRBV4-3 . . CASSQDYRGSYNSPLHF TGCGCCAGCAGCCAAGATTACCGGGGCTCCTATAATTCACCCCTCCACTTT
TRBJ2-7 TRBV28 . TRBD1 CASREKGQGVAEQYF TGTGCCAGCAGGGAGAAGGGACAGGGTGTAGCCGAGCAGTACTTC
TRBJ1-1 TRBV11-1 . TRBD1 CASSFRGKNTEAFF TGTGCCAGCAGCTTCAGGGGGAAGAACACTGAAGCTTTCTTT
TRBJ2-1 TRBV10-3 . TRBD2 CAISESASGGNEQFF TGTGCCATCAGTGAGTCGGCTAGCGGAGGAAATGAGCAGTTCTTC
TRBJ1-1 TRBV7-2 few TRBD1 CASSPGTDTMNTEAFF TGTGCCAGCAGCCCCGGGACAGATACCATGAACACTGAAGCTTTCTTT
TRBJ1-4 TRBV5-1 few TRBD1 CASSQTGINEKLFF TGCGCCAGCAGCCAGACAGGGATTAATGAAAAACTGTTTTTT
TRBJ2-7 TRBV19 . TRBD2 CASSMRGVDEQYF TGTGCCAGTAGTATGCGGGGGGTTGACGAGCAGTACTTC